These 14 T cell receptor beta chains were all obtained from the same sample, sequenced in a study of CD4 T cells in relation to SARS-CoV-2 and coronaviruses. Produced via immunoSEQ multiplex PCR; TCRdb's table is partial and in-frame only. The sample carries 30,000 to 45,000 clones, approximately 83% recorded once. No antigens are known for them. Sequencing input: naive CD4+ T cells from PBMCs, cultured in vitro. Subset given: naive CD4+ T cells isolated by negative enrichment. Every receptor here comes from an adult with COVID-19.

V is TRBV7-9 and J is TRBJ2-6; D is perhaps TRBD1 or TRBD2 (5 bases each). From germline, CDR1 is SEHNR and CDR2 FQNEAQ (reference sequence). The V end lost 8 bases, the J end lost 7 bases, and 15 bases lay between the germline ends. The CDR3 runs to 14 residues. The CDR3 sequence: CASATEGIANVLTF. The CDR3 DNA is TGTGCCAGCGCGACAGAGGGGATCGCCAACGTCCTGACTTTC.

This chain uses TRBV18 with TRBJ2-4; TRBD1 matches 11 bases. In germline, CDR1 is KGHSH, CDR2 LQKENI. The length of the CDR3 is 15 residues. Trimming took 3 bases from V and 8 from J; bases not matched to a gene: 6. The CDR3 sequence: CASSPQDRGLDIQYF. CDR3 DNA sequence: TGTGCCAGCTCACCCCAGGACAGGGGGCTCGACATTCAGTACTTC.

This clone is a singleton in its sample. The chain combines TRBV6-5 with TRBJ1-4, with D possibly matching TRBD1 (5 bases). The germline V and J ends were trimmed by 3 bases and 5 bases, with 16 bases remaining between them. The CDR3 loop spans 16 amino acids. Germline assignment: CDR1 MNHEY and CDR2 SVGAGI. CDR3 bases: TGTGCCAGCAGTTATAGGGGTTCCCTCGGGAATGAAAAACTGTTTTTT. It encodes CASSYRGSLGNEKLFF.

This clone was seen once. The chain employs TRBV2 and TRBJ2-2, with D perhaps being TRBD1 or TRBD2 (5 bases each). Germline V CDR1 and CDR2: SNHLY, FYNNEI. This CDR3 region has 16 residues. The V and J ends lost 1 base and 2 bases respectively, with 11 bases between them. This chain's CDR3 is CASSEVGDHNTGELFF. For the CDR3, the DNA is TGTGCCAGCAGTGAAGTTGGGGACCATAACACCGGGGAGCTGTTTTTT.

The CDR3, as DNA: TGTGCCATCAGCCTCGATTTGGGATACAATGAGCAGTTCTTC. Translated, it gives CAISLDLGYNEQFF. This rearrangement joins TRBV10-3 to TRBJ2-1, with no clear D. Trimming removed 6 bases from V and 4 bases from J, with 13 bases in between. CDR1 is ENHRY, CDR2 SYGVKD, per germline. This CDR3 region has 14 residues.

This clone was counted a few times. The genes are TRBV27 and TRBJ1-5; unclear D gene. From germline, CDR1 is MNHEY and CDR2 SMNVEV (reference sequence). The CDR3 spans 16 residues. V was trimmed by 5 bases and J by 2 bases, leaving 16 bases between them. The chain's CDR3 is CASSPTAGGGNQPQHF. In DNA, the CDR3 is TGTGCCAGCAGTCCAACGGCCGGAGGTGGCAATCAGCCCCAGCATTTT.

This clone was detected only once. In nucleotides, the CDR3 is TGTGCCAGCAGCGAGGGCGACGGAGGACCTTACGAGCAGTACTTC. Protein sequence: CASSEGDGGPYEQYF. V is TRBV9 and J is TRBJ2-7; D is perhaps TRBD2 (5 bases). The V and J ends lost 3 bases and 4 bases respectively, with 17 bases between them. The germline CDR1 and CDR2 sequences are SGDLS and YYNGEE. This CDR3 has 15 residues. Filled out from reference TRBV9 and TRBJ2-7, the complete variable domain reads DSGVTQTPKHLITATGQRVTLRCSPRSGDLSVYWYQQSLDQGLQFLIQYYNGEERAKGNILERFSAQQFPDLHSELNLSSLELGDSALYFCASSEGDGGPYEQYFGPGTRLTVT.

This sequence joins TRBV27 and TRBJ2-1, with D perhaps TRBD1 or TRBD2 (5 bases each). The germline V gene encodes CDR1 MNHEY and CDR2 SMNVEV (reference sequence). V lost 3 bases and J lost 4, with 10 bases in between. The CDR3 contains 14 residues. The CDR3 here is CASSLGDQYNEQFF. The CDR3 nucleotides read TGTGCCAGCAGTTTGGGGGACCAGTACAATGAGCAGTTCTTC.

This clone was seen just once. The CDR3: CASSLPGPRVNSPLHF. The CDR3 coding sequence is TGTGCCAGCAGCTTGCCAGGTCCTCGAGTCAATTCACCCCTCCACTTT. This chain connects TRBV11-2 to TRBJ1-6; no clear D. Germline V lookup: CDR1 SGHAT, CDR2 FQNNGV. V lost 3 bases to trimming and J lost 7 bases, with 16 bases between them. CDR3 length: 16 amino acids.

This sequence joins TRBV5-1 and TRBJ2-7, with 7 bases fitting TRBD2. Losses at the gene ends were 0 bases for V and 6 bases for J; bases not matched to a gene: 6. Germline values: CDR1 SGHRS, CDR2 YFSETQ. The CDR3 covers 14 residues. CDR3 sequence reads: CASSLGYGRFEQYF. The DNA of the CDR3 is TGCGCCAGCAGCTTGGGATACGGGAGGTTCGAGCAGTACTTC.

CDR3 nucleotide sequence: TGTGCCAGCAGTGGACAACTAGCGGGAGTTCCCTACGAGCAGTACTTC. Translating it yields CASSGQLAGVPYEQYF. The V gene is TRBV28, the J gene TRBJ2-7, with 11 bases fitting TRBD2. Trimming cost V 5 bases and J 2 bases; bases outside gene matches: 8. Germline CDR1 is MDHEN and CDR2 is SYDVKM. The CDR3 spans 16 residues.

The chain uses TRBV7-2 and TRBJ2-5; a weak D match, TRBD1 (6 bases). The CDR3 sequence is 14 residues long. V lost 7 bases to trimming and J lost 4 bases, with 16 bases between them. Germline V CDR1 and CDR2: SGHTA, FQGNSA. CDR3 in amino acids: CASTVPGQRETQYF. The CDR3 bases are TGTGCCAGCACCGTACCGGGACAAAGAGAGACCCAGTACTTC.

The V call is TRBV3-1 (or the pseudogene TRBV3-2), the J call TRBJ2-3, with TRBD1 identical over 10 bases. The trim removed 4 bases at V and 2 bases at J, leaving 6 bases unmatched. This CDR3 is 16 amino acids long. Germline V gene lookup returns CDR1 LGHDT and CDR2 YNNKEL (reference sequence). The CDR3 DNA sequence: TGTGCCAGCAGCCGGGGGGACAGGGGATACACAGATACGCAGTATTTT. Translation gives CASSRGDRGYTDTQYF.

Only a few counts were recorded for this clone. This chain uses TRBV19 with TRBJ1-3; no firm D call. Trimming took 5 bases from V and 8 from J, leaving 13 bases between them. The germline V gene encodes CDR1 LNHDA and CDR2 SQIVND (reference sequence). The length of the CDR3 is 13 residues. DNA for the CDR3: TGTGCCAGTAGTGGCCAGGTCGCGGACACCATATATTTT. This codes for CASSGQVADTIYF.